The rows below give T cell receptor beta chains drawn from one sample of a study of early T cells in non-severe SARS-CoV-2 infection. MiXCR, run by TCRdb on the 5' RACE reads, gives a single entry per CDR3 protein. The data show about 94,000 distinct CDR3 sequences, roughly an eighth seen once. The sample taken for sequencing was whole blood. Source of these receptors: an adult who was a healthcare worker with PCR-confirmed SARS-CoV-2 infection or an uninfected control (not recorded which). CDR3s include the opening cysteine and the closing phenylalanine or tryptophan. The order of the fields is D gene, J gene, V gene, clone size, CDR3 DNA, CDR3 protein. A D gene is named only where the DNA matches it firmly. Where a row states a size, it is once, few, many or the class of an expanded clone; other rows omit it.

d_call: TRBD1; j_call: TRBJ2-2; v_call: TRBV7-9; clone_size: few; cdr3_nt: TGTGCCAGCAGCACGACAGGGCACACCGGGGAGCTGTTTTTT; cdr3_aa: CASSTTGHTGELFF
d_call: TRBD1; j_call: TRBJ2-3; v_call: TRBV5-6; clone_size: few; cdr3_nt: TGTGCCAGCAGCTTGGCCTCGGTGACAGGGGGCCGAGATACGCAGTATTTT; cdr3_aa: CASSLASVTGGRDTQYF
d_call: NA; j_call: TRBJ2-3; v_call: TRBV12-3/TRBV12-4; clone_size: few; cdr3_nt: TGTGCCAGCAGCCGGGCTACAGATACGCAGTATTTT; cdr3_aa: CASSRATDTQYF
d_call: TRBD2; j_call: TRBJ2-3; v_call: TRBV20-1; clone_size: NA; cdr3_nt: TGCAGTGCTAGTGAGTCCGGGGCCAAAGCGGGGGGCCTCACAGATACGCAGTATTTT; cdr3_aa: CSASESGAKAGGLTDTQYF
d_call: TRBD2; j_call: TRBJ2-7; v_call: TRBV12-3/TRBV12-4; clone_size: NA; cdr3_nt: TGTGCCAGCAGCTTCTCGACGGGGGGACGGACTAGACCCTACGAGCAGTACTTC; cdr3_aa: CASSFSTGGRTRPYEQYF
d_call: NA; j_call: TRBJ1-6; v_call: TRBV20-1; clone_size: many; cdr3_nt: TGCAGTGCTCTTGATGAAGACAGGCGAGACTATAATTCACCCCTCCACTTT; cdr3_aa: CSALDEDRRDYNSPLHF
d_call: NA; j_call: TRBJ1-5; v_call: TRBV4-1; clone_size: many; cdr3_nt: TGCGCCAGCAGCCCCGGGATTTATCAGCCCCAGCATTTT; cdr3_aa: CASSPGIYQPQHF
d_call: NA; j_call: TRBJ1-4; v_call: TRBV9; clone_size: few; cdr3_nt: TGTGCCAGCAGTAAACGGGACATTGCAACTAATGAAAAACTGTTTTTT; cdr3_aa: CASSKRDIATNEKLFF
d_call: NA; j_call: TRBJ2-5; v_call: TRBV11-2; clone_size: NA; cdr3_nt: TGTGCCAGCAGCCGACAGCAAGAGACCCAGTACTTC; cdr3_aa: CASSRQQETQYF
d_call: NA; j_call: TRBJ1-1; v_call: TRBV3-1; clone_size: many; cdr3_nt: TGTGCCAGCAGCCTCGGGACTAACACTGAAGCTTTCTTT; cdr3_aa: CASSLGTNTEAFF
d_call: NA; j_call: TRBJ1-5; v_call: TRBV18; clone_size: few; cdr3_nt: TGTGCCAGCTCACTCAACTCTAATAGCAATCAGCCCCAGCATTTT; cdr3_aa: CASSLNSNSNQPQHF
d_call: TRBD2; j_call: TRBJ2-1; v_call: TRBV7-6; clone_size: many; cdr3_nt: TGTGCCAGCAGCTTACCTAGCGGGGCCGGGTACAATGAGCAGTTCTTC; cdr3_aa: CASSLPSGAGYNEQFF
d_call: TRBD1; j_call: TRBJ2-1; v_call: TRBV29-1; clone_size: few; cdr3_nt: TGCAGCGTAGAACGGGACAGCAATGAGCAGTTCTTC; cdr3_aa: CSVERDSNEQFF
d_call: TRBD1; j_call: TRBJ2-2; v_call: TRBV7-2; clone_size: many; cdr3_nt: TGTGCCAGCAGCGTGTTGGGACAGGGAAACGGCGGGGAGCTGTTTTTT; cdr3_aa: CASSVLGQGNGGELFF
d_call: TRBD1; j_call: TRBJ1-1; v_call: TRBV15; clone_size: few; cdr3_nt: TGTGCCACCAGCAGAGCTGGGACAGGGGTCGGGACTGAAGCTTTCTTT; cdr3_aa: CATSRAGTGVGTEAFF
d_call: NA; j_call: TRBJ2-7; v_call: TRBV20-1; clone_size: many; cdr3_nt: TGCAGTGCCCCGGGGACTGAACGCCCCGTCGGACACTACGAGCAGTACTTC; cdr3_aa: CSAPGTERPVGHYEQYF
d_call: NA; j_call: TRBJ2-2; v_call: TRBV23-1; clone_size: NA; cdr3_nt: TGCGCCAGACCGGGGAGCAGAAGCACCGGGGAGCTGTTTTTT; cdr3_aa: CARPGSRSTGELFF
d_call: TRBD2; j_call: TRBJ2-7; v_call: TRBV18; clone_size: NA; cdr3_nt: TGTGCCAGCTCACTCCTACCTGGGACTAGCGGGGCCGAGCAGTACTTC; cdr3_aa: CASSLLPGTSGAEQYF
d_call: NA; j_call: TRBJ1-1; v_call: TRBV29-1; clone_size: NA; cdr3_nt: TGCAGCGTTGGCGGGCTCAACACTGAAGCTTTCTTT; cdr3_aa: CSVGGLNTEAFF
d_call: NA; j_call: TRBJ1-2; v_call: TRBV6-1; clone_size: few; cdr3_nt: TGTGCCAGCAGCCGGGACACTACCTATGGCTACACCTTC; cdr3_aa: CASSRDTTYGYTF
d_call: TRBD1; j_call: TRBJ2-7; v_call: TRBV6-2/TRBV6-3; clone_size: NA; cdr3_nt: TGTGCCAGCAGTTACGGACAGGGAACCTACGAGCAGTACTTC; cdr3_aa: CASSYGQGTYEQYF
d_call: NA; j_call: TRBJ2-2; v_call: TRBV28; clone_size: NA; cdr3_nt: TGTGCCAGCAGTCCACCCCCCCCGACGAACACCGGGGAGCTGTTTTTT; cdr3_aa: CASSPPPPTNTGELFF
d_call: TRBD2; j_call: TRBJ2-1; v_call: TRBV6-5; clone_size: NA; cdr3_nt: TGTGCCAGCAGTTATGCTAGCGGGGGAAGCTCCTACAATGAGCAGTTCTTC; cdr3_aa: CASSYASGGSSYNEQFF
d_call: TRBD1; j_call: TRBJ2-1; v_call: TRBV7-9; clone_size: many; cdr3_nt: TGTGCCAGCACGCGACCAGGGGGTACCTACAATGAGCAGTTCTTC; cdr3_aa: CASTRPGGTYNEQFF
d_call: NA; j_call: TRBJ1-1; v_call: TRBV7-8; clone_size: many; cdr3_nt: TGTGCCAGCAGCTTAGAGCCGAGCGAAGCTTTCTTT; cdr3_aa: CASSLEPSEAFF
d_call: NA; j_call: TRBJ2-1; v_call: TRBV20-1; clone_size: many; cdr3_nt: TGCAGTGCTAAACCCCCCTTGGGTGAGCAGTTCTTC; cdr3_aa: CSAKPPLGEQFF
d_call: NA; j_call: TRBJ1-2; v_call: TRBV15; clone_size: few; cdr3_nt: TGTGCCACCAGCCTACAGGAAGACTACGGCTACACCTTC; cdr3_aa: CATSLQEDYGYTF
d_call: TRBD2; j_call: TRBJ2-3; v_call: TRBV7-8; clone_size: few; cdr3_nt: TGTGCCAGCAGCCTAGCGGGGGGCTATAACACAGATACGCAGTATTTT; cdr3_aa: CASSLAGGYNTDTQYF
d_call: TRBD1; j_call: TRBJ2-5; v_call: TRBV6-6; clone_size: few; cdr3_nt: TGTGCCAGCAGTTACCCCGGACAGGGCCAAGAGACCCAGTACTTC; cdr3_aa: CASSYPGQGQETQYF
d_call: TRBD1; j_call: TRBJ1-2; v_call: TRBV7-9; clone_size: many; cdr3_nt: TGTGCCAGCAGCTGGACAGGGGGGTATGGCTACACCTTC; cdr3_aa: CASSWTGGYGYTF
d_call: NA; j_call: TRBJ2-4; v_call: TRBV28; clone_size: NA; cdr3_nt: TGTGCCAGCAGTTTATCCAAGACGAACATTCAGTACTTC; cdr3_aa: CASSLSKTNIQYF
d_call: TRBD2; j_call: TRBJ2-5; v_call: TRBV7-2; clone_size: few; cdr3_nt: TGTGCCAGCAGCCTCCGGACGGGGGGAAAAGAGACCCAGTACTTC; cdr3_aa: CASSLRTGGKETQYF
d_call: NA; j_call: TRBJ2-5; v_call: TRBV5-4; clone_size: NA; cdr3_nt: TGTGCCAGCAGCTTGTTCAGGGGACGAGAAGAGACCCAGTACTTC; cdr3_aa: CASSLFRGREETQYF
d_call: NA; j_call: TRBJ2-6; v_call: TRBV28; clone_size: many; cdr3_nt: TGTGCCACCAAAGGAGGGTCTAGCTCTGGGGCCAACGTCCTGACTTTC; cdr3_aa: CATKGGSSSGANVLTF
d_call: TRBD1; j_call: TRBJ1-1; v_call: TRBV5-1; clone_size: few; cdr3_nt: TGCGCCAGCAGCTTCTGGACAGGGGGCGGCGAAGCTTTCTTT; cdr3_aa: CASSFWTGGGEAFF
d_call: NA; j_call: TRBJ1-5; v_call: TRBV15; clone_size: NA; cdr3_nt: TGTGCCACCAGCAGAGGGGACTCGGACCAGCCCCAGCATTTT; cdr3_aa: CATSRGDSDQPQHF
d_call: NA; j_call: TRBJ1-2; v_call: TRBV4-2; clone_size: NA; cdr3_nt: TGTGCCAGCAGCCAAGCCGCGGGCGCCAGCTACACCTTC; cdr3_aa: CASSQAAGASYTF
d_call: NA; j_call: TRBJ1-5; v_call: TRBV20-1; clone_size: many; cdr3_nt: TGCAGTGCCATAAGGGGATCCGCGGGCAATCAGCCCCAGCATTTT; cdr3_aa: CSAIRGSAGNQPQHF
d_call: NA; j_call: TRBJ2-2; v_call: TRBV20-1; clone_size: many; cdr3_nt: TGCAGTGCTAGACGCCCCACAAGGATGAACACCGGGGAGCTGTTTTTT; cdr3_aa: CSARRPTRMNTGELFF
d_call: NA; j_call: TRBJ1-5; v_call: TRBV5-1; clone_size: many; cdr3_nt: TGCGCCAGCAGTAAGGTGCCGGATCAGCCCCAGCATTTT; cdr3_aa: CASSKVPDQPQHF
d_call: NA; j_call: TRBJ2-7; v_call: TRBV5-1; clone_size: NA; cdr3_nt: TGCGCCAGCAGTGGGGGCTCCTACGAGCAGTACTTC; cdr3_aa: CASSGGSYEQYF
d_call: TRBD1; j_call: TRBJ2-1; v_call: TRBV28; clone_size: NA; cdr3_nt: TGTGCCACCTCCGGACAGGGAAGGTCCAATGAGCAGTTCTTC; cdr3_aa: CATSGQGRSNEQFF
d_call: NA; j_call: TRBJ1-2; v_call: TRBV28; clone_size: few; cdr3_nt: TGTGCCAGCAGTTTATGGGCAGACTATGGCTACACCTTC; cdr3_aa: CASSLWADYGYTF
d_call: TRBD1; j_call: TRBJ1-2; v_call: TRBV7-9; clone_size: many; cdr3_nt: TGTGCCAGCAGCTTCCGGACAGGGTTAGAGAGTGGCTACACCTTC; cdr3_aa: CASSFRTGLESGYTF
d_call: NA; j_call: TRBJ2-1; v_call: TRBV6-6; clone_size: many; cdr3_nt: TGTGCCAGCAGCACCACTAGTGAGCAGTTCTTC; cdr3_aa: CASSTTSEQFF
d_call: TRBD1; j_call: TRBJ1-2; v_call: TRBV28; clone_size: NA; cdr3_nt: TGTGCCAGCGGGACAGGGTCCTATGGCTACACCTTC; cdr3_aa: CASGTGSYGYTF
d_call: TRBD1; j_call: TRBJ2-7; v_call: TRBV2; clone_size: many; cdr3_nt: TGTGCCAGCAGTGAGGGACAGGGTGTTTTCGAGCAGTACTTC; cdr3_aa: CASSEGQGVFEQYF
d_call: TRBD1; j_call: TRBJ1-6; v_call: TRBV24-1; clone_size: few; cdr3_nt: TGTGCCACCAGCACATACAGGGGGGCAGGCTCACCCCTCCACTTT; cdr3_aa: CATSTYRGAGSPLHF
d_call: TRBD1; j_call: TRBJ2-1; v_call: TRBV28; clone_size: many; cdr3_nt: TGTGCCAGCAGTTCCCCTGTGGGGGGACAGGTCTCCTACAATGAGCAGTTCTTC; cdr3_aa: CASSSPVGGQVSYNEQFF
d_call: TRBD1; j_call: TRBJ2-2; v_call: TRBV10-3; clone_size: NA; cdr3_nt: TGTGCCATCAGGAAACCGGGACAGGGGGCGCCGAGCACCGGGGAGCTGTTTTTT; cdr3_aa: CAIRKPGQGAPSTGELFF
d_call: NA; j_call: TRBJ2-2; v_call: TRBV6-5; clone_size: many; cdr3_nt: TGTGCCAGCAGTTACGTTCGCCCCGGGGAGCTGTTTTTT; cdr3_aa: CASSYVRPGELFF
d_call: NA; j_call: TRBJ1-2; v_call: TRBV7-2; clone_size: many; cdr3_nt: TGTGCCAGCAGCTTAGCGGCGGATTACTATGGCTACACCTTC; cdr3_aa: CASSLAADYYGYTF
d_call: NA; j_call: TRBJ2-5; v_call: TRBV3-1; clone_size: NA; cdr3_nt: TGTGCCAGCAGACAATTAAGCCAAGAGACCCAGTACTTC; cdr3_aa: CASRQLSQETQYF
d_call: NA; j_call: TRBJ2-6; v_call: TRBV7-9; clone_size: few; cdr3_nt: TGTGCCAGCAGCTTAGGGACTTATGGGGCCAACGTCCTGACTTTC; cdr3_aa: CASSLGTYGANVLTF
d_call: TRBD1; j_call: TRBJ1-2; v_call: TRBV12-3/TRBV12-4; clone_size: many; cdr3_nt: TGTGCCAGCAGTACAGACAGGGGGCGAGGTGGCTACACCTTC; cdr3_aa: CASSTDRGRGGYTF
d_call: TRBD2; j_call: TRBJ2-3; v_call: TRBV28; clone_size: NA; cdr3_nt: TGTCCCAGCAGTTCAAGCGGGGGGGCCACAGATACGCAGTATTTT; cdr3_aa: CPSSSSGGATDTQYF
d_call: NA; j_call: TRBJ1-2; v_call: TRBV6-5; clone_size: few; cdr3_nt: TGTGCCAGCAGTTACCAGGGGAACTATGGCTACACCTTC; cdr3_aa: CASSYQGNYGYTF
d_call: NA; j_call: TRBJ2-1; v_call: TRBV18; clone_size: many; cdr3_nt: TGTGCCAGCTCACCGCGTTGGCAGGGGAAGAGAGATGAGCAGTTCTTC; cdr3_aa: CASSPRWQGKRDEQFF
d_call: NA; j_call: TRBJ1-2; v_call: TRBV5-1; clone_size: few; cdr3_nt: TGCGCCAGCAGCTTGGGCGACAGGACCTATGGCTACACCTTC; cdr3_aa: CASSLGDRTYGYTF
d_call: NA; j_call: TRBJ1-5; v_call: TRBV20-1; clone_size: many; cdr3_nt: TGCAGCGTGACCCGCGGTGATCAGCCCCAGCATTTT; cdr3_aa: CSVTRGDQPQHF